The 14 T cell receptor beta chains listed next were all sequenced from one sample in a study of blood T cell repertoires in COVID-19. This table comes from immunoSEQ multiplex PCR, and its TCRdb copy is limited to in-frame clones, with some not included. The repertoire holds about 190,000 clones, with roughly 84% as singletons. Sequencing was done on a sample of PBMCs or T cells enriched from blood (not recorded which). Every receptor here comes from a woman aged 25 to 39 who had been exposed to COVID-19.

V usage is TRBV6-6 and J usage is TRBJ2-5, with 7 positions matching TRBD2. Germline V lookup: CDR1 MNHNY, CDR2 SVGAGI (reference sequence). This CDR3 has 16 residues. The J segment lost 2 bases and the V segment lost 1 base, leaving 7 bases of the junction unmatched. The CDR3 sequence: CASSYLISGGQETQYF. The CDR3 nucleotides are TGTGCCAGCAGTTACTTAATATCGGGGGGACAAGAGACCCAGTACTTC.

This sequence joins TRBV30 and TRBJ1-3; D is unresolved. V was shortened by 4 bases and J by 0 bases, with 4 bases between the two germline ends. Germline assignment: CDR1 GTSNPN and CDR2 SVGIG (reference sequence). This CDR3 is 12 amino acids long. The CDR3 nucleotides are TGTGCCTGGAAGAGCTCTGGAAACACCATATATTTT. Protein product: CAWKSSGNTIYF.

CDR3 nucleotides: TGTGCCAGCAGCGCAGGGACAGGGGGCTCGAACACTGAAGCTTTCTTT. Its translation: CASSAGTGGSNTEAFF. The chain has TRBV9 and TRBJ1-1; 12 bases align to TRBD1. The V segment lost 3 bases and the J segment 1 base; nucleotides outside the gene matches: 4. The CDR3 is 16 amino acids. The V gene's germline CDR1 is SGDLS and CDR2 YYNGEE.

The chain couples TRBV9 to TRBJ2-2, with D perhaps matching TRBD2 (6 bases). The germline V gene has CDR1 SGDLS and CDR2 YYNGEE. Trimming took 1 base from V and 0 from J, leaving 13 bases between them. This CDR3 contains 17 residues. In DNA form, the CDR3 reads TGTGCCAGCAGCGTACCGGGGGTCAGCCCGAACACCGGGGAGCTGTTTTTT. This sequence encodes CASSVPGVSPNTGELFF. Filled out from reference TRBV9 and TRBJ2-2, the complete variable domain reads DSGVTQTPKHLITATGQRVTLRCSPRSGDLSVYWYQQSLDQGLQFLIQYYNGEERAKGNILERFSAQQFPDLHSELNLSSLELGDSALYFCASSVPGVSPNTGELFFGEGSRLTVL.

The chain joins TRBV19 to TRBJ2-3, with TRBD2 identical over 9 bases. V lost 5 bases, J lost 3 bases, and 9 bases stayed unmatched. The CDR3 runs to 16 residues. The germline gives CDR1 LNHDA, CDR2 SQIVND (reference sequence). For the CDR3, the DNA is TGTGCCAGTAGTCCAGGGCGGGGGGGACGGACAGATACGCAGTATTTT. It codes for CASSPGRGGRTDTQYF.

The CDR3, as DNA: TGCGCCAGCAGCCAAGATATTTCATTTGGGGGACAGGGCTACGAGCAGTACTTC. This encodes CASSQDISFGGQGYEQYF. The gene calls are TRBV4-1 and TRBJ2-7, with 9 bases lining up with TRBD1. With 0 bases clipped from V and 3 bases from J, the junction kept 12 bases outside the gene matches. Germline CDR1 and CDR2: MGHRA and YSYEKL. This CDR3 spans 18 amino acids.

In DNA, the CDR3 is TGTGCCACCAGTGACGGGGACTGGACCACAGATACGCAGTATTTT. Translation: CATSDGDWTTDTQYF. V gene TRBV24-1 combines with J gene TRBJ2-3, with TRBD2 as a possible D gene (6 bases). Between the trimmed V and J ends, which lost 4 bases and 2 bases, there was a span of 12 bases. CDR1 is KGHDR and CDR2 is SFDVKD in the germline V gene. This CDR3 has 15 residues.

DNA of the CDR3: TGTGCCTTCTTGGGGCAGGGAAAAACTGAAGCTTTCTTT. It codes for CAFLGQGKTEAFF. The rearrangement links TRBV19 to TRBJ1-1; D may be TRBD1 (5 bases). Trimming pared 11 bases from V and 5 bases from J, leaving 18 bases between. CDR1 LNHDA and CDR2 SQIVND come from the germline V gene (reference sequence). CDR3 length: 13 residues.

This clone has a single count. The genes are TRBV19 and TRBJ2-6; unclear D gene. Germline CDR1 LNHDA, CDR2 SQIVND (reference sequence). V was cut by 10 bases and J by 4 bases, with 17 bases left in between. This CDR3 spans 15 amino acids. CDR3 nucleotide sequence: TGTGCCACCACTCACGCTAAGTTCGGGGCCAACGTCCTGACTTTC. This translates into CATTHAKFGANVLTF.

The chain couples TRBV4-3 to TRBJ2-1, with D possibly matching TRBD2 (5 bases). Germline lookup yields CDR1 LGHNA and CDR2 YSLEER. The CDR3 has 17 residues. Trimming left V 0 bases short and J 3 bases short, with 15 bases between. CDR3 sequence: CASSQEGPSSGYNEQFF. Written as DNA, the CDR3 is TGCGCCAGCAGCCAAGAAGGTCCCTCAAGCGGCTACAATGAGCAGTTCTTC.

The chain combines TRBV19 with TRBJ1-4; 7 bases align to TRBD1. Germline V gene data show CDR1 as LNHDA and CDR2 as SQIVND (reference sequence). This CDR3 is 15 amino acids long. J gave up 0 bases and V 2 bases, and 0 bases lay outside the gene matches. The CDR3 protein is CASSIQGATNEKLFF. The CDR3 DNA is TGTGCCAGTAGTATACAGGGGGCAACTAATGAAAAACTGTTTTTT.

The chain's CDR3 is CASSSGQPSYTF. In DNA form, the CDR3 reads TGTGCCAGCAGCTCGGGACAGCCCTCCTACACCTTC. The chain is built from TRBV11-2 and TRBJ1-2, with 7 bases fitting TRBD1. The CDR3 consists of 12 residues. V dropped 4 bases and J dropped 10; count of bases not matched to a gene: 6. From germline, CDR1 is SGHAT and CDR2 FQNNGV.

The chain recombines TRBV24-1 with TRBJ2-3; 7 bases match TRBD1. With 7 bases clipped from V and 0 bases from J, the junction kept 3 bases outside the gene matches. Germline lookup yields CDR1 KGHDR and CDR2 SFDVKD. CDR3 length: 14 amino acids. CDR3 sequence: CATSTGVSTDTQYF. The CDR3 region has the DNA TGTGCCACCAGCACAGGGGTGAGCACAGATACGCAGTATTTT.

This clone was counted between two and nine times. V and J are TRBV10-1 and TRBJ2-7, with a weak D call TRBD1 (5 bases). This CDR3 is built from 15 residues. The ends were cut back, 8 bases at V and 3 bases at J, with 20 bases in the middle. The germline V gene encodes CDR1 WNHNN and CDR2 SYGVQD (reference sequence). The CDR3 DNA sequence: TGCGCCAGCGAAGAACAGGCGCCCTCCCGCTACGAGCAGTACTTC. This encodes CASEEQAPSRYEQYF.